One and the same sample provided the 22 T cell receptor beta chains below, sequenced in a study of blood T cell repertoires in COVID-19. Only in-frame clones appear in the TCRdb table, and some are missing; sequencing was by immunoSEQ multiplex PCR. The repertoire consists of about 250,000 clones, with around nine tenths occurring once and the leading ten covering about 3.4%. Sample: PBMCs or T cells enriched from blood (not recorded which). The receptor set was obtained from a woman aged 40 to 49 who had been exposed to COVID-19.

The chain links TRBV25-1 to TRBJ2-1; a weak D match, TRBD2 (6 bases). Germline V gene lookup returns CDR1 MGHDK and CDR2 SYGVNS. V lost 3 bases to trimming and J lost 3 bases, with 18 bases between them. The CDR3 is made up of 17 amino acids. In DNA, the CDR3 is TGTGCCAGCAGTGATATCCTTGGGTCTAGCGACTACAATGAGCAGTTCTTC. Its protein product is CASSDILGSSDYNEQFF.

The chain joins TRBV1 to TRBJ1-1. TRBV1 has pseudogene status. The CDR3 extends over 20 amino acids. The CDR3 sequence is CTSSQDLFLRVNNRNTEAFF. Here the CDR3 DNA reads TGCACCAGCAGCCAAGATCTTTTCCTGAGGGTGAATAACAGGAACACTGAAGCTTTCTTT.

The chain carries TRBV7-9 and TRBJ2-1; a possible D gene is TRBD2 (7 bases). The germline V gene has CDR1 SEHNR and CDR2 FQNEAQ (reference sequence). CDR3 length equals 16 residues. Trimming left V 4 bases short and J 10 bases short, with 23 bases between. Here the CDR3 DNA reads TGTGCCAGCAGCTCCCGGCAAGGGGGGGCGAGTGAGGAGCAGTTCTTC. Its protein product is CASSSRQGGASEEQFF.

J is TRBJ2-2 and V is TRBV4-3; the D is unclear. Trimming took 0 bases from V and 4 from J, leaving 6 bases between them. This CDR3 is built from 14 residues. From germline, CDR1 is LGHNA and CDR2 YSLEER. CDR3 sequence reads: CASSQDRVTGELFF. The CDR3 DNA sequence: TGCGCCAGCAGCCAAGATCGGGTCACCGGGGAGCTGTTTTTT.

The chain has TRBV7-2 and TRBJ1-2; D possibly corresponds to TRBD1 (5 bases). Per the germline V gene, CDR1 is SGHTA and CDR2 is FQGNSA. The CDR3 totals 15 residues. Trimming took off 5 bases at V and 4 bases at J, with 17 bases between the two ends. The CDR3 DNA reads as TGTGCCAGCAGCATCCAGAGTGGGGGAGGCTATGGCTACACCTTC. This translates into CASSIQSGGGYGYTF. Supplemented by reference TRBV7-2 and TRBJ1-2, the full variable domain reads GAGVSQSPSNKVTEKGKDVELRCDPISGHTALYWYRQSLGQGLEFLIYFQGNSAPDKSGLPSDRFSAERTGGSVSTLTIQRTQQEDSAVYLCASSIQSGGGYGYTFGSGTRLTVV.

The J gene is TRBJ1-2, the V gene TRBV5-1; D unclear. The V gene's germline CDR1 is SGHRS and CDR2 YFSETQ. CDR3 length: 12 amino acids. Trimming shortened V by 4 bases and J by 2 bases, and 6 bases separated the two germline ends. The CDR3 reads CASSGGNYGYTF. CDR3 in DNA: TGCGCCAGCAGCGGAGGAAACTATGGCTACACCTTC.

This clone appeared a single time. The rearrangement links TRBV11-2 to TRBJ1-3, with a tentative D call TRBD1 (6 bases). Trimming cost V 2 bases and J 0 bases, with 14 bases left between them. CDR3 length: 17 amino acids. CDR1 and CDR2 from the germline V gene are SGHAT and FQNNGV. In DNA, the CDR3 is TGTGCCAGCAGCTTACTGGGCAGGGGTTACTCTGGAAACACCATATATTTT. Translated, it gives CASSLLGRGYSGNTIYF. The variable domain in full, with the rest retrieved from reference TRBV11-2 and TRBJ1-3, is EAGVAQSPRYKIIEKRQSVAFWCNPISGHATLYWYQQILGQGPKLLIQFQNNGVVDDSQLPKDRFSAERLKGVDSTLKIQPAKLEDSAVYLCASSLLGRGYSGNTIYFGEGSWLTVV.

This rearrangement joins TRBV27 to TRBJ2-2; 7 bases are shared with TRBD1. The germline V gene encodes CDR1 MNHEY and CDR2 SMNVEV (reference sequence). The ends lost 5 bases at V and 7 bases at J; junction bases unmatched: 4. The CDR3 loop spans 13 amino acids. The CDR3 DNA follows: TGTGCCAGCAGTACAACAGGGGTCGGGGAGCTGTTTTTT. Its translation is CASSTTGVGELFF.

This clone was observed once. The chain couples TRBV27 to TRBJ2-3; TRBD1 matches at 8 bases. The CDR3 has 18 residues. Looked up from germline, CDR1 is MNHEY and CDR2 is SMNVEV (reference sequence). V dropped 8 bases and J dropped 3; count of bases not matched to a gene: 19. CDR3 residues: CASGLRGQGARWTDTQYF. The CDR3 DNA reads as TGTGCCAGCGGCCTGAGGGGGCAGGGGGCCCGCTGGACAGATACGCAGTATTTT.

The chain uses TRBV5-1 and TRBJ2-1; 7 nucleotides line up with TRBD1. The CDR3 loop spans 15 amino acids. The junction had 0 bases not matched to a gene; V was cut back by 0 bases and J by 0 bases. Germline assignment: CDR1 SGHRS and CDR2 YFSETQ. The chain's CDR3 is CASSLGDSSYNEQFF. The CDR3 region has the DNA TGCGCCAGCAGCTTGGGGGACAGCTCCTACAATGAGCAGTTCTTC.

The rearrangement joins TRBV5-6 to TRBJ2-7; 16 nucleotides match TRBD2. Losses at the gene ends were 3 bases for V and 2 bases for J; bases not matched to a gene: 5. The CDR3 has 17 residues. CDR1 and CDR2 from the germline V gene are SGHDT and YYEEEE. CDR3 sequence (DNA): TGTGCCAGCAGCTCCGGGACTAGCGGGAGGGGCGCCTACGAGCAGTACGTC. This sequence encodes CASSSGTSGRGAYEQYV.

This chain connects TRBV9 to TRBJ1-6, with TRBD1 matching 10 bases. This CDR3 spans 14 amino acids. CDR1 and CDR2 from the germline V gene are SGDLS and YYNGEE. V dropped 4 bases and J dropped 10; count of bases not matched to a gene: 5. Here the CDR3 reads CASSLGQGRSPLHF. The CDR3 region has the DNA TGTGCCAGCAGCCTGGGACAGGGGAGGTCACCCCTCCACTTT.

This chain joins TRBV6-6 and TRBJ1-2; weak D call: TRBD1 (6 bases). V dropped 5 bases and J dropped 1 base, with 11 bases sitting between them. Germline loops: CDR1 MNHNY, CDR2 SVGAGI (reference sequence). CDR3 size: 14 residues. This chain's CDR3 is CASSTPGHNYGYTF. CDR3 bases: TGTGCCAGCAGTACACCGGGACATAACTATGGCTACACCTTC.

The chain is built from TRBV6-5 and TRBJ1-3; D not resolved. Trimming shortened V by 6 bases and J by 5 bases, and 11 bases separated the two germline ends. The CDR3 loop spans 13 amino acids. Germline V gene data show CDR1 as MNHEY and CDR2 as SVGAGI. The chain's CDR3 is CASSQVDRNTIYF. In DNA form, the CDR3 reads TGTGCCAGCAGCCAAGTAGACAGAAACACCATATATTTT.

The V call is TRBV29-1, the J call TRBJ1-1; D gene ambiguous. Per germline, CDR1 SQVTM and CDR2 ANQGSEA. CDR3 length equals 13 residues. V dropped 7 bases and J dropped 3 bases, with 15 bases sitting between them. CDR3 in amino acids: CSGEEGSDTEAFF. DNA for the CDR3: TGCAGCGGGGAGGAAGGATCGGACACTGAAGCTTTCTTT.

DNA of the CDR3: TGTGCCAGCAGTTTGAGAGTCTACACTGAAGCTTTCTTT. The encoded protein is CASSLRVYTEAFF. The chain links TRBV12-3 or TRBV12-4 to TRBJ1-1; D call uncertain. The germline V and J ends were trimmed by 3 bases and 3 bases, with 8 bases remaining between them. This CDR3 comprises 13 residues.

V is TRBV6-5 and J is TRBJ1-1; D gene uncertain. CDR1 MNHEY and CDR2 SVGAGI come from the germline V gene. Trimming pared 6 bases from V and 4 bases from J, leaving 9 bases between. The CDR3 loop spans 12 amino acids. CDR3 region: CASRLASTEAFF. The CDR3 region has the DNA TGTGCCAGCAGACTTGCTTCCACTGAAGCTTTCTTT.

CDR3 nucleotide sequence: TGCGCCAGCAGCCAAGTGCCAGGGGCGAATGAAAAACTGTTTTTT. It codes for CASSQVPGANEKLFF. The chain carries TRBV4-3 and TRBJ1-4, with D perhaps matching TRBD1 (6 bases). Germline V gene data show CDR1 as LGHNA and CDR2 as YSLEER. V lost 1 base, J lost 5 bases, and 11 bases lay in between. The CDR3 loop spans 15 amino acids.

The rearrangement joins TRBV7-3 to TRBJ2-7, with 8 bases lining up with TRBD2. Germline values: CDR1 SGHTA, CDR2 FQGTGA. The CDR3 spans 15 residues. The ends lost 1 base at V and 1 base at J; junction bases unmatched: 3. The CDR3 DNA sequence: TGTGCCAGCAGCTTAATAGGCGGGGGGTCCTACGAGCAGTACTTC. This translates into CASSLIGGGSYEQYF.

The chain joins TRBV5-4 to TRBJ1-2; 7 bases agree with TRBD1. J gave up 3 bases and V 5 bases, and 4 bases lay outside the gene matches. There are 13 residues in the CDR3. Germline V gives CDR1 SGHNT, CDR2 YYREEE (reference sequence). CDR3 sequence reads: CASSFDRDYGYTF. DNA for the CDR3: TGTGCCAGCAGTTTCGACAGGGACTATGGCTACACCTTC.

This clone appeared a single time. The chain combines TRBV6-5 with TRBJ2-1; 8 bases are a match to TRBD2. The CDR3 has 15 residues. Germline CDR1 is MNHEY and CDR2 is SVGAGI. Unmatched junction bases numbered 6, after V lost 7 bases and J lost 1 base. CDR3 residues: CASTAGGASYNEQFF. The CDR3 DNA reads as TGTGCCAGCACCGCCGGGGGGGCTTCCTACAATGAGCAGTTCTTC.

The rearrangement joins TRBV7-8 to TRBJ2-4; 9 bases agree with TRBD1. CDR1 is SGHVS, CDR2 FQNEAQ, per germline. J was trimmed by 0 bases and V by 1 base; bases with no gene match: 10. The length of the CDR3 is 19 residues. DNA of the CDR3: TGTGCCAGCAGCTTAGGTAGTGATGGGGGACAGGGAGCCAAAAACATTCAGTACTTC. Translation gives CASSLGSDGGQGAKNIQYF.